These T cell receptor beta chains were read from a single sample in a study of T cell responses to AZD1222 COVID-19 vaccine. Sequencing used immunoSEQ multiplex PCR; TCRdb keeps in-frame clones, though not all of them. The table records 100,000 to 150,000 clones, around nine tenths of them present only once. The specimen was peripheral blood, collected 28 days after the second AZD1222 dose. Receptors originate from an adult who received the AZD1222 COVID-19 vaccine. CDR3s include the opening cysteine and the closing phenylalanine or tryptophan. The D gene is left open where the match is weak. Rows give clone size only sometimes, using once, few, many, or a class for an expanded clone.

V: TRBV19
D: -
size: -
CDR3: CASSSGPSDTGELFF

V: TRBV12-5
D: TRBD1
size: -
CDR3: CASGSTGSQSPLHF

V: TRBV29-1
D: -
size: -
CDR3: CSVEKAGELFF

V: TRBV4-3
D: -
size: -
CDR3: CASSQEIAGWDYGYTF

V: TRBV10-3
D: TRBD2
size: -
CDR3: CAIRGLAGEEQYF

V: TRBV5-4
D: -
size: -
CDR3: CASSLPGTMNTEAFF

V: TRBV10-3
D: -
size: -
CDR3: CAISDSFQETQYF

V: TRBV4-3
D: -
size: -
CDR3: CASSHDNRETDTQYF

V: TRBV7-8
D: TRBD1
size: -
CDR3: CASSPHPDRVMYEQYF

V: TRBV6-2/TRBV6-3
D: TRBD1
size: -
CDR3: CASSYYQGAYEQYF

V: TRBV30
D: -
size: -
CDR3: CAWSASGEGSQYF

V: TRBV6-5
D: -
size: -
CDR3: CASSQKGSANYGYTF

V: TRBV12-3/TRBV12-4
D: TRBD1
size: -
CDR3: CASRPGQGSPLHF

V: TRBV25-1
D: TRBD1
size: -
CDR3: CASSPRGQGAYEQYF

V: TRBV5-5
D: -
size: -
CDR3: CASSLRDKNTEAFF

V: TRBV27
D: TRBD1
size: -
CDR3: CASSLGVGQGFLRDNEQFF

V: TRBV18
D: -
size: once
CDR3: CASSPPPAEGAYNEQFF

V: TRBV7-8
D: TRBD1
size: -
CDR3: CASSVAGTENYEQYF

V: TRBV10-3
D: TRBD1
size: once
CDR3: CAISDPQGAQETQYF

V: TRBV18
D: -
size: -
CDR3: CASSETRGSNEQFF

V: TRBV19
D: -
size: -
CDR3: CASSTTVNTEAFF

V: TRBV27
D: TRBD2
size: -
CDR3: CASSPYVGGSSYNEQFF

V: TRBV13
D: -
size: -
CDR3: CASSSRGEGETQYF

V: TRBV6-5
D: -
size: few
CDR3: CASSYRGNQPQHF

V: TRBV7-3
D: -
size: -
CDR3: CASSPLGGPTHEQFF

V: TRBV24-1
D: -
size: -
CDR3: CATSSGANVLTF

V: TRBV5-6
D: -
size: once
CDR3: CASSLGNSPLHF

V: TRBV7-2
D: -
size: -
CDR3: CASSLVGGGANNEQFF

V: TRBV20-1
D: TRBD1
size: -
CDR3: CSASSDRGLYEQYF

V: TRBV6-2/TRBV6-3
D: TRBD1
size: -
CDR3: CASSFRTGVSPLHF